A selection of T cell receptor beta chains follows, all from one sample in a study of T cells after yellow fever vaccination. TCRdb re-called the 5' RACE reads with MiXCR, one entry per CDR3 protein. Of 250,000 or so distinct CDR3 sequences in the sample, about 7.1% were seen once. Sequenced here: CD4+ T cells sorted from PBMCs, sampled 15 days after the yellow fever booster vaccination. The receptors stem from a man aged 25 to 40 who received the YFV17D yellow fever vaccine. The CDR3 runs from the conserved cysteine through the conserved F or W. The D gene is left open where the match is weak.

j_call,v_call,d_call,cdr3_aa
TRBJ2-5,TRBV5-1,TRBD2,CASSLGTGGPKTQYF
TRBJ2-3,TRBV5-1,TRBD2,CASETSGSSDTQYF
TRBJ1-4,TRBV4-3,-,CASSQNRANEKLFF
TRBJ2-5,TRBV18,-,CASSPSETQYF
TRBJ2-7,TRBV27,TRBD1,CASSPAGQGAYEQYF
TRBJ1-6,TRBV7-9,-,CASSLVRVLSSPLHF
TRBJ2-2,TRBV20-1,-,CSATGLSTGELFF
TRBJ2-7,TRBV7-8,-,CASSLQARAGWWYEQYF
TRBJ1-1,TRBV14,-,CASSPTGKRNTEAFF
TRBJ1-1,TRBV7-9,TRBD1,CASSSADRVAFF
TRBJ1-5,TRBV15,TRBD1,CATSRDWTGGQPQHF
TRBJ2-3,TRBV7-2,-,CASSRAGPTDTQYF
TRBJ1-2,TRBV5-1,-,CASSLEDTIYGYTF
TRBJ2-4,TRBV5-1,TRBD2,CASSTLTSGMADIQYF
TRBJ1-5,TRBV27,-,CASTPSGRPNQPQHF
TRBJ2-1,TRBV7-8,TRBD2,CASRRSRGGHEQFF
TRBJ2-7,TRBV28,-,CASSLVKGAEQYF
TRBJ2-1,TRBV5-1,-,CASRPRVGSSYNEQFF
TRBJ2-1,TRBV20-1,-,CSARRSSYNEQFF
TRBJ1-3,TRBV20-1,-,CSARDSGNGNTIYF
TRBJ2-4,TRBV7-2,-,CASSLRERGNIQYF
TRBJ2-2,TRBV4-3,-,CASSQVLPTNTGELFF
TRBJ2-1,TRBV11-1,-,CASSFNDRVADSYNEQFF
TRBJ2-2,TRBV20-1,-,CSAREHATGELFF
TRBJ1-1,TRBV12-3/TRBV12-4,-,CASSLGTTVSFF
TRBJ2-2,TRBV7-3,TRBD2,CASSLSGRAGELFF
TRBJ2-2,TRBV12-3/TRBV12-4,TRBD2,CASSLGTRTTGELFF
TRBJ2-4,TRBV5-1,-,CASGQGFPGTKNIQYF
TRBJ2-5,TRBV5-1,TRBD1,CASSFTGDVRAGETQYF
TRBJ2-7,TRBV11-2,TRBD1,CASSLKGALVSYEQYF
TRBJ2-3,TRBV2,TRBD2,CAGGLVQREAQYF
TRBJ1-1,TRBV5-1,-,CASSARDLAPNTEAFF
TRBJ1-2,TRBV7-8,-,CASSPTEANYGYTF
TRBJ2-7,TRBV7-8,TRBD2,CASSRPGLAGVAYEQYF
TRBJ2-1,TRBV7-9,TRBD2,CASSVPLAGSYNEQFF
TRBJ2-3,TRBV20-1,-,CCASRLSGSTDTQYF
TRBJ2-3,TRBV6-5,-,CASSYSQGPIGDTQYF
TRBJ2-1,TRBV29-1,-,CSVSPHVRGDEQFF
TRBJ2-5,TRBV10-3,-,CATLAAVQETQYF
TRBJ2-1,TRBV5-6,TRBD2,CASSFSGRAVFREQFF
TRBJ2-1,TRBV5-1,-,CASIPLDRDNEQFF
TRBJ1-1,TRBV19,-,CASNSAGMDTEAFF
TRBJ1-4,TRBV29-1,-,CSVEDLGRVCATNEKLFF
TRBJ2-6,TRBV5-1,-,CASSLAQGSGANVLTF
TRBJ2-1,TRBV19,-,CASSIGGTPYNEQFF
TRBJ2-2,TRBV18,-,CASSPNRDNTGELFF
TRBJ2-4,TRBV6-2/TRBV6-3,TRBD1,CASRTGPMTHF
TRBJ2-1,TRBV7-2,-,CASSWAVEDEQFF
TRBJ2-7,TRBV13,TRBD2,CASSLTSGTYSYEQYF
TRBJ2-1,TRBV12-3/TRBV12-4,-,CASVMGTSYNNEQFF
TRBJ2-1,TRBV2,-,CASSAPGIHNEQFF
TRBJ2-6,TRBV7-2,-,CASSFPRSSGANVLTF
TRBJ2-7,TRBV12-3/TRBV12-4,TRBD1,CASTRDRFGYEQYF
TRBJ2-5,TRBV12-3/TRBV12-4,TRBD1,CASSPRDRGKETQYF
TRBJ2-1,TRBV18,TRBD2,CASSPPIAGAPPPYNEQFF
TRBJ2-2,TRBV12-3/TRBV12-4,-,CASNPLLDSVELFF
TRBJ2-7,TRBV11-2,-,CASSPQRFYEQYF
TRBJ1-2,TRBV7-2,-,CASSPPGDGLWLGTF